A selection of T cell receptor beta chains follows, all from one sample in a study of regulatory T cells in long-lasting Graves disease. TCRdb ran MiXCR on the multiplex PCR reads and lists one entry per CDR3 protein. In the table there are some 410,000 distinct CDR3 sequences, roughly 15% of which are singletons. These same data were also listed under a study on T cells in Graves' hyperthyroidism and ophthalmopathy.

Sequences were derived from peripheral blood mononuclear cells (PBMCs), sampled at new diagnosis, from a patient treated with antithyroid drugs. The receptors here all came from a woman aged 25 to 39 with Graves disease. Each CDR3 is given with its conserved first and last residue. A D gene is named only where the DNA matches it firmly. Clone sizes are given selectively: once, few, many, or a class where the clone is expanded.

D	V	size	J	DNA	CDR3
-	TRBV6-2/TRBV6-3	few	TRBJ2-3	TGTGCCAGCAGTTACTCAGAACAGGAGCCCACAGATACGCAGTATTTT	CASSYSEQEPTDTQYF
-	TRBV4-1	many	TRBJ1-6	TGCGCCAGCAGACAAGGGGGAGAAAATTCACCCCTCCACTTT	CASRQGGENSPLHF
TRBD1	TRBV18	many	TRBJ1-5	TGTGCCAGCTCACCCCCGGGACAGGGGGACCAGCCCCAGCATTTT	CASSPPGQGDQPQHF
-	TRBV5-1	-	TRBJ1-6	TGCGCCAGCAGCTTGGCCCGCCCTGGGGATTCACCCCTCCGCTTT	CASSLARPGDSPLRF
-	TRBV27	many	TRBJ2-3	TGTGCCAGCAGTTTTCGGGGAGAGGGGCCAGATACGCAGTATTTT	CASSFRGEGPDTQYF
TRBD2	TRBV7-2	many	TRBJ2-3	TGTGCCAGCAGCCAACAACTAGCGCAGATTATCGGGGATACGCAGTATTTT	CASSQQLAQIIGDTQYF
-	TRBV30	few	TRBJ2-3	TGTGCCTGGAGTGGCACAGGAGATACGCAGTATTTT	CAWSGTGDTQYF
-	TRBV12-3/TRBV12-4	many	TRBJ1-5	TGTGCCAGCAGTTTCGGTTCCCGGGGCAATCAGCCCCAGCATTTT	CASSFGSRGNQPQHF
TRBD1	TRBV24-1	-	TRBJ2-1	TGTGCCACCAGTGATCCACGGGACAGGGGATACAATGAGCAGTTCTTC	CATSDPRDRGYNEQFF
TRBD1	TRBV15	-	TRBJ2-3	TGTGCCACCAGCCTGGACAGGGGTTCATCAGATACGCAGTATTTT	CATSLDRGSSDTQYF
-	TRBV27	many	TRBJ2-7	TGTGCCAGCAGTCCTTATAGCCATGGGGCCTACGAGCAGTACTTC	CASSPYSHGAYEQYF
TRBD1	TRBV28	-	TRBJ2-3	TGTGCCAGCAGTTGGGCAGTGGGACAGAGCACAGATACGCAGTATTTT	CASSWAVGQSTDTQYF
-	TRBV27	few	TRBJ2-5	TGTGCCAGCAGTCCAGATCAGGGAGAGACCCAGTACTTC	CASSPDQGETQYF
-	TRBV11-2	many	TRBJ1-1	TGTGCCAGCAGCTTGTTGGTGGAAGCTTTCTTT	CASSLLVEAFF
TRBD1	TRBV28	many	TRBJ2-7	TGTGCCAGCCAGAGACAGGGCGGGTGGACTGGGGACGAACAGTACTTC	CASQRQGGWTGDEQYF
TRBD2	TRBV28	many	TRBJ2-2	TGTGCCAGCAGTTTAAGCGGGAGGCCGGTCGGGGAGCTGTTTTTT	CASSLSGRPVGELFF
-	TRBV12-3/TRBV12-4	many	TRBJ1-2	TGTGCCAGCAGCGGAGGGGGCTATGGCTACACCTTC	CASSGGGYGYTF
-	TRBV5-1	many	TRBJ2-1	TGCGCCAGCAGCGACCACAATGAGCAGTTCTTC	CASSDHNEQFF
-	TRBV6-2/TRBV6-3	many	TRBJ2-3	TGTGCCAGCAGTTACTCCCCGGGAGACACAGATACGCAGTATTTT	CASSYSPGDTDTQYF
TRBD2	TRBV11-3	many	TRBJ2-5	TGTGCCAGCAGCCACCTCTGGCGGGAGGAACAAGAGACCCAGTACTTC	CASSHLWREEQETQYF
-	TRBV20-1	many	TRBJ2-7	TGCAGTGCTCAGAGTGGCGAGCAGTACTTC	CSAQSGEQYF
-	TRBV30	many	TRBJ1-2	TGTGCCGGACGATACAGGGCCGGCTACACCTTC	CAGRYRAGYTF
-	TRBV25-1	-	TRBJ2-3	TGTGCCAGCAGTGAATACGTAGATACGCAGTATTTT	CASSEYVDTQYF
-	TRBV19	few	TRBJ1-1	TGTGCCAGTAGTACTGGACAATATTTGGACACTGAAGCTTTCTTT	CASSTGQYLDTEAFF
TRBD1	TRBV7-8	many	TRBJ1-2	TGTGCCAGCAGCTTATTAGGGGGCTTTGGCTACACCTTC	CASSLLGGFGYTF
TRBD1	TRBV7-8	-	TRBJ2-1	TGTGCCAGCAGCCCTAGGACAGGTGGGATGTTCTTC	CASSPRTGGMFF
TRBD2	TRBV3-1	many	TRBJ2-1	TGTGCCAGCAGCGCGCGGACTAGCGGGGGTTACAATGAGCAGTTCTTC	CASSARTSGGYNEQFF
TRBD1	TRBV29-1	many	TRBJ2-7	TGCAGCGTTAAACCCACCGGGACAGGTATCTACGAGCAGTACTTC	CSVKPTGTGIYEQYF
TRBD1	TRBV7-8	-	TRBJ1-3	TGTGCCAGCAGCTTTAGCGGCGGGACAGGGACTGGAAACACCATATATTTT	CASSFSGGTGTGNTIYF
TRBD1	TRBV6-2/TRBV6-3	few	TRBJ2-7	TGTGCCAGCAGTTACATGACAGGGAGCTCCTACGAGCAGTACTTC	CASSYMTGSSYEQYF
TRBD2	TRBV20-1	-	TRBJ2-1	TGCAGTGCTAGAGGGACTAGCGTCAATGAGCAGTTCTTC	CSARGTSVNEQFF
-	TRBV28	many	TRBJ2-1	TGTGCCAGCGGGATTTACTACAATGAGCAGTTCTTC	CASGIYYNEQFF
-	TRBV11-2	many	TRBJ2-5	TGTGCCAGCAGCAAGGAAGAGACCCAGTACTTC	CASSKEETQYF
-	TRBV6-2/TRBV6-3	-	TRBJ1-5	TGTGCCAGCAGTTACCAGTCCGGGACTCAGCCCCAGCATTTT	CASSYQSGTQPQHF
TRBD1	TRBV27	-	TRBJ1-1	TGTGCCAGCAGTTTACCAGGGGGTACTGAATCTTTCTTT	CASSLPGGTESFF
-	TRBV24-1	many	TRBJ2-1	TGTGCCACCAGTGATTTGCAAGGGGCAATGAATGAGCAGTTCTTC	CATSDLQGAMNEQFF
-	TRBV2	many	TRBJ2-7	TGTGCCAGCAGTGAAGGTATTACCTACGAGCAGTACTTC	CASSEGITYEQYF
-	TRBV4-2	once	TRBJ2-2	TGTGCCAGCAGCCAAGAGAGTGGAGGGTCTGGGGAGCTGTTTTTT	CASSQESGGSGELFF
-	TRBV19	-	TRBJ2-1	TGTGCCAGTAGTACGGACAGTTACAATGAGCAGTTCTTC	CASSTDSYNEQFF
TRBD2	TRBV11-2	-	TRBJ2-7	TGTGCCAGCAGCAATGGCTCTAGCGGGGTAACCTACGAGCAGTACTTC	CASSNGSSGVTYEQYF
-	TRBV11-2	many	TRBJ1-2	TGTGCCAGCAGCTTGGGCGCGGGGGCACTCTATGGCTACACCTTC	CASSLGAGALYGYTF
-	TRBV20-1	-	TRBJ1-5	TGCAGTGCTAGAGCCACAGACAATCAGCCCCAGCATTTT	CSARATDNQPQHF
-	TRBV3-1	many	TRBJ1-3	TGTGCCAGCAGCCAAGATCCCGGGTTCTCTGGAAACACCATATATTTT	CASSQDPGFSGNTIYF
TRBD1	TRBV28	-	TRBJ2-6	TGTGCCAGCAGTTTATGGTCGATGGGTAATACCCCCCGACAGGGGGCTCGGGCCAACGTCCTGACTTTC	CASSLWSMGNTPRQGARANVLTF
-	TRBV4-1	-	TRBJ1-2	TGCGCCAGCAGCCAAGGGTGGACAGCGGCTGGCTACACCTTC	CASSQGWTAAGYTF
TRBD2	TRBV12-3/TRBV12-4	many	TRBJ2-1	TGTGCCAGCAGGAGTAGCGGGAGCAATGAGCAGTTCTTC	CASRSSGSNEQFF
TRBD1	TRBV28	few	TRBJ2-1	TGTGCCAGCAGTTTTAATTTTATGACAGGGTTCGATGAGCAGTTCTTC	CASSFNFMTGFDEQFF
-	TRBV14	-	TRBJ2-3	TGTGCCAGCAGCCAAGAATACAGCACAGATACGCAGTATTTT	CASSQEYSTDTQYF
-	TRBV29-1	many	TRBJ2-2	TGCAGCGTTGGGGACATCAACACCGGGGAGCTGTTTTTT	CSVGDINTGELFF
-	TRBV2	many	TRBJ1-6	TGTGCCAGCAGTGAAGCGATCAGGCAAAGGAATTCACCCCTCCACTTT	CASSEAIRQRNSPLHF
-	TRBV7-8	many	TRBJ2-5	TGTGCCAGCAGCCACGTTTCGGCTCCCGAGACCCAGTACTTC	CASSHVSAPETQYF
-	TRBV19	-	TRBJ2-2	TGTGCAGCCCAGGTTACAGCGAACACCGGGGAGCTGTTTTTT	CAAQVTANTGELFF
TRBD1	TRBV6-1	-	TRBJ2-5	TGTGCCAGCAGTGGGACAGGGAAGGACCAAGAGACCCAGTACTTC	CASSGTGKDQETQYF
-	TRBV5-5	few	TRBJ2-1	TGTGCCAGCAGCCAAGGGGTTGGGGGTAGCATGGATGAGCAGTTCTTC	CASSQGVGGSMDEQFF
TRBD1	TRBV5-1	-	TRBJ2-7	TGCGCCAGCAGCCTAGGACAGGGGCTTTGGGAGCCGTACTTC	CASSLGQGLWEPYF